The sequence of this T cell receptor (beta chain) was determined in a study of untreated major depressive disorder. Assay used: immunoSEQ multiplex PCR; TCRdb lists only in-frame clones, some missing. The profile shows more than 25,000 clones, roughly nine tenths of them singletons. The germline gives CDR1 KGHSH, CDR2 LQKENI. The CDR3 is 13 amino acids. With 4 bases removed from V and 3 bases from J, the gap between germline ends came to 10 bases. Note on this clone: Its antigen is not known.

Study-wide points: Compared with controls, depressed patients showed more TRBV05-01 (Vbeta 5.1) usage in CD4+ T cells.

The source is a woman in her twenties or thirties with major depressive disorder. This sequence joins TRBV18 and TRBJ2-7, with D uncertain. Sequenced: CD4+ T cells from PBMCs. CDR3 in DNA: TGTGCCAGCTCACTAGCCCGTATCTACGAGCAGTACTTC. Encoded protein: CASSLARIYEQYF.